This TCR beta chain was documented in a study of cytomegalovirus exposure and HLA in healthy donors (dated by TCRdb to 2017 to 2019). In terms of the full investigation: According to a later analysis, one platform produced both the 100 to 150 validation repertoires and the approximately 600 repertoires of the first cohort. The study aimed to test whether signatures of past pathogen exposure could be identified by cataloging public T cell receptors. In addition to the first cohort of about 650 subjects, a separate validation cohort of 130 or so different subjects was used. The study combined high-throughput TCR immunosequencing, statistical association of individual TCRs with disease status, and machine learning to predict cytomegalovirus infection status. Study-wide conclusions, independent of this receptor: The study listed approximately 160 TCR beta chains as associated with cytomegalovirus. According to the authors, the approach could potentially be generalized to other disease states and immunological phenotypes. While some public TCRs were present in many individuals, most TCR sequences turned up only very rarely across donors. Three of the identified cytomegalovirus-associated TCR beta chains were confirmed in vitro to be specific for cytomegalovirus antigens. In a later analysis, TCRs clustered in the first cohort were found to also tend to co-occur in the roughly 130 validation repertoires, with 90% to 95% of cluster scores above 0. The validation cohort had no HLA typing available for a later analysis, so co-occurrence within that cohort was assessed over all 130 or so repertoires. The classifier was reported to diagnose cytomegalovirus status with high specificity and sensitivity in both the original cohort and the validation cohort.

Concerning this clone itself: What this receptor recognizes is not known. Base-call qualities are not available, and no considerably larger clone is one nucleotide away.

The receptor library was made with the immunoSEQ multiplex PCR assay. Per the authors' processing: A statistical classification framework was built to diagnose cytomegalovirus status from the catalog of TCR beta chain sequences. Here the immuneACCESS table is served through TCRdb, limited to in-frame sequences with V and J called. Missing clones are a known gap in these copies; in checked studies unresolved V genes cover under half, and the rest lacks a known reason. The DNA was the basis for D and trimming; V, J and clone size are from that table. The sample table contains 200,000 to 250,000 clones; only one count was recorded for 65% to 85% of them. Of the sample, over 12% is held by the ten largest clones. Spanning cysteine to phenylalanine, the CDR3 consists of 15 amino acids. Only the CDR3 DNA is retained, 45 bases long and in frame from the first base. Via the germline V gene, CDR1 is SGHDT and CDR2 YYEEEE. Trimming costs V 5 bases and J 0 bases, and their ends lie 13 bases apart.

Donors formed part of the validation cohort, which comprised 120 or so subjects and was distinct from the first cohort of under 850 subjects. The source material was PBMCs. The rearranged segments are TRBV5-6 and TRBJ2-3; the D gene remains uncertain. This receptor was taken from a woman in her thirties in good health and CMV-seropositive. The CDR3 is CASSFGPSSTDTQYF. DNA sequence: TGTGCCAGCAGTTTTGGGCCCTCGAGCACAGATACGCAGTATTTT.